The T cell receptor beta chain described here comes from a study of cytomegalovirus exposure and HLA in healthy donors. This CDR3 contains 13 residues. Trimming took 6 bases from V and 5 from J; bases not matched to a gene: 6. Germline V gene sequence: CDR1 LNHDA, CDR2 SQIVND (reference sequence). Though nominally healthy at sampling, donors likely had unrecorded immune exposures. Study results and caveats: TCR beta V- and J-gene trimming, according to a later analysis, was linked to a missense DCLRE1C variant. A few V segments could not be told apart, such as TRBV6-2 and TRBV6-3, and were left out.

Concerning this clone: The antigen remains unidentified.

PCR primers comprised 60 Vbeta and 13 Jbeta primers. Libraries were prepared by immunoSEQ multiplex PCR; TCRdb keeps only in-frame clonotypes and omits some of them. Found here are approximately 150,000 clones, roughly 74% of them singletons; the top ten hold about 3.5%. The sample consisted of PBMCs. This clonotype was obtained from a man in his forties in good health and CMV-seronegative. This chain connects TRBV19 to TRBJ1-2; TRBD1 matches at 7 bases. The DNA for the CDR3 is TGTGCCAGTAGGTCGGCACAGGGGTATGGCTACACCTTC. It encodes CASRSAQGYGYTF.